The 20 T cell receptor beta chains given below trace back to one sample, sequenced in a study of cytomegalovirus exposure and HLA in healthy donors. This table comes from immunoSEQ multiplex PCR, and its TCRdb copy is limited to in-frame clones, with some not included. This sample has roughly 150,000 clones, with 95% to 96% found just once. Sample: PBMCs. All receptors derive from a young woman in good health and CMV-seronegative.

The V and J genes are TRBV4-3 and TRBJ2-3; 9 bases match TRBD2. Per germline, CDR1 LGHNA and CDR2 YSLEER. CDR3 length equals 13 residues. V gave up 1 base and J gave up 14 bases; unmatched junction bases: 7. CDR3 amino acids: CASSQGSGGGMYF. CDR3 coding DNA: TGCGCCAGCAGCCAAGGTAGCGGGGGAGGGATGTATTTT.

The gene calls are TRBV9 and TRBJ2-7, with D possibly being TRBD1 (6 bases). The germline V and J ends were trimmed by 4 bases and 6 bases, with 14 bases remaining between them. The V gene's germline CDR1 is SGDLS and CDR2 YYNGEE. The CDR3 totals 13 residues. This CDR3 reads CASSFTGTGEQYF. DNA of the CDR3: TGTGCCAGCAGCTTCACAGGGACGGGCGAGCAGTACTTC.

This sequence joins TRBV4-1 and TRBJ1-6; no firm D call. The CDR3 loop spans 15 amino acids. CDR1 and CDR2 (germline): MGHRA, YSYEKL. V was trimmed by 0 bases and J by 7 bases, leaving 10 bases between them. As DNA, the CDR3 is TGCGCCAGCAGCCAAGACCCGGGTTGGAATTCACCCCTCCACTTT. It encodes CASSQDPGWNSPLHF.

V and J are TRBV6-1 and TRBJ2-7, with TRBD2 as a possible D gene (5 bases). Germline V CDR1 and CDR2: MNHNS, SASEGT. This CDR3 comprises 13 residues. V was pared by 4 bases and J by 6 bases, with 13 bases between. CDR3 sequence (DNA): TGTGCCAGCAGTGCCGGACTGATGTCCGAGCAGTACTTC. This codes for CASSAGLMSEQYF.

The genes are TRBV7-9 and TRBJ2-2; 7 nucleotides align to TRBD2. Looked up from germline, CDR1 is SEHNR and CDR2 is FQNEAQ (reference sequence). The CDR3 spans 16 residues. V lost 0 bases to trimming and J lost 4 bases; unmatched junction nucleotides: 5. The CDR3, as DNA: TGTGCCAGCAGCTTAGCGGGAGGGCAGACCACCGGGGAGCTGTTTTTT. It specifies CASSLAGGQTTGELFF.

J is TRBJ2-1 and V is TRBV4-2; 8 bases align to TRBD2. The germline gives CDR1 LGHNA, CDR2 YNFKEQ. CDR3 length: 16 amino acids. Losses at the gene ends were 4 bases for V and 10 bases for J; bases not matched to a gene: 15. This CDR3 is CASSPRGPGGLVEQFF. DNA for the CDR3: TGTGCCAGCAGCCCCCGAGGCCCGGGGGGGCTTGTAGAGCAGTTCTTC.

The rearrangement uses TRBV5-6 and TRBJ2-7; TRBD2 matches 9 bases. The germline gives CDR1 SGHDT, CDR2 YYEEEE. The V and J ends lost 0 bases and 2 bases, in that order; junction bases with no gene match: 3. The CDR3 has 15 residues. This CDR3 is CASSLVGGGAYEQYF. CDR3 in DNA: TGTGCCAGCAGCTTGGTAGGCGGGGGGGCCTACGAGCAGTACTTC.

The V and J genes are TRBV9 and TRBJ2-5; TRBD2 is a possible D gene (7 bases). V dropped 3 bases and J dropped 6 bases, with 12 bases sitting between them. The CDR3 length is 13 residues. Germline CDR1 reads SGDLS; CDR2 reads YYNGEE. In DNA, the CDR3 is TGTGCCAGCAGCGGCGGGGGCGGGCAGACCCAGTACTTC. Translated: CASSGGGGQTQYF. The full variable domain, rest sourced from reference TRBV9 and TRBJ2-5, is DSGVTQTPKHLITATGQRVTLRCSPRSGDLSVYWYQQSLDQGLQFLIQYYNGEERAKGNILERFSAQQFPDLHSELNLSSLELGDSALYFCASSGGGGQTQYFGPGTRLLVL.

The J gene is TRBJ2-3, the V gene TRBV18; D gene ambiguous. CDR3 length: 11 residues. Trimming stripped 8 bases from V and 2 bases from J, with 5 bases between. Germline loops: CDR1 KGHSH, CDR2 LQKENI. This chain's CDR3 is CASISTDTQYF. CDR3 DNA: TGTGCCAGCATCTCCACAGATACGCAGTATTTT.

V and J are TRBV30 and TRBJ1-1; D is ambiguous. The CDR3 has 12 residues. The V gene lost 1 base and the J gene lost 7 bases, with 10 bases spanning the gap. Germline CDR1 is GTSNPN and CDR2 is SVGIG (reference sequence). CDR3 nucleotide sequence: TGTGCCTGGAGTGGTATTACAGTTGAAGCTTTCTTT. Amino acids: CAWSGITVEAFF. Full variable domain (outside the CDR3, taken from reference TRBV30 and TRBJ1-1): SQTIHQWPATLVQPVGSPLSLECTVEGTSNPNLYWYRQAAGRGLQLLFYSVGIGQISSEVPQNLSASRPQDRQFILSSKKLLLSDSGFYLCAWSGITVEAFFGQGTRLTVV.

The J gene is TRBJ2-5, the V gene TRBV6-5; TRBD2 agrees at 9 bases. This CDR3 contains 15 residues. In germline, CDR1 is MNHEY, CDR2 SVGAGI. V lost 6 bases and J lost 2; bases outside the gene matches: 7. Written as DNA, the CDR3 is TGTGCCAGCAGCGCCAGCGGGGGGAATCAAGAGACCCAGTACTTC. Translation gives CASSASGGNQETQYF.

The chain combines TRBV7-2 with TRBJ2-5; 7 positions match TRBD2. The J segment lost 5 bases and the V segment lost 3 bases, leaving 6 bases of the junction unmatched. From germline, CDR1 is SGHTA and CDR2 FQGNSA. The CDR3 sequence is 14 residues long. The CDR3 nucleotides are TGTGCCAGCAGCTTGGGAGGGGCGGGCGAGACCCAGTACTTC. Amino acids: CASSLGGAGETQYF.

V is TRBV7-2 and J is TRBJ2-5; 12 bases agree with TRBD2. V gave up 1 base and J gave up 4 bases; unmatched junction bases: 4. This CDR3 is built from 16 residues. From germline, CDR1 is SGHTA and CDR2 FQGNSA. The CDR3 DNA follows: TGTGCCAGCAGCTTAGGGGGACTAGCGGGTTCAGAGACCCAGTACTTC. It yields the protein CASSLGGLAGSETQYF.

The chain couples TRBV11-1 to TRBJ2-3; TRBD2 matches at 12 bases. There are 17 residues in the CDR3. Germline loops: CDR1 SGHAT, CDR2 FQDESV (reference sequence). The V gene end was trimmed by 5 bases and the J gene end by 5 bases; junction bases not matched to a gene: 11. This CDR3 is CASSAYSSGGAKDTQYF. As DNA, the CDR3 is TGTGCCAGCAGCGCCTACTCTAGCGGGGGGGCCAAAGATACGCAGTATTTT.

V usage is TRBV9 and J usage is TRBJ1-2; D is possibly TRBD1 (5 bases). Germline lookup yields CDR1 SGDLS and CDR2 YYNGEE. Trimming left V 0 bases short and J 0 bases short, with 9 bases between. The CDR3 contains 15 residues. The CDR3 reads CASSVVPGTNYGYTF. DNA for the CDR3: TGTGCCAGCAGCGTAGTTCCAGGGACTAACTATGGCTACACCTTC.

The gene calls are TRBV10-3 and TRBJ2-7; tentative D call: TRBD1 (5 bases). Germline CDR1 reads ENHRY; CDR2 reads SYGVKD. Trimming stripped 4 bases from V and 2 bases from J, with 9 bases between. The CDR3 runs to 13 residues. CDR3 bases: TGTGCCATCAGTGTACAGGCCACCTACGAGCAGTACTTC. The encoded protein is CAISVQATYEQYF.

V is TRBV9 and J is TRBJ2-1; possibly TRBD2 for D (6 bases). Looked up from germline, CDR1 is SGDLS and CDR2 is YYNGEE. This CDR3 spans 16 amino acids. Trimming removed 3 bases at V and 3 bases at J, with 16 bases between. The CDR3 coding sequence is TGTGCCAGCAGCGCCCGGATCCCGGGGGACTACAATGAGCAGTTCTTC. This sequence encodes CASSARIPGDYNEQFF. Together with reference TRBV9 and TRBJ2-1, the CDR3 gives the full variable domain: DSGVTQTPKHLITATGQRVTLRCSPRSGDLSVYWYQQSLDQGLQFLIQYYNGEERAKGNILERFSAQQFPDLHSELNLSSLELGDSALYFCASSARIPGDYNEQFFGPGTRLTVL.

The rearrangement uses TRBV29-1 and TRBJ2-3; D not certain. The germline gives CDR1 SQVTM, CDR2 ANQGSEA. The CDR3 sequence is 12 residues long. V lost 0 bases, J lost 6 bases, and 7 bases lay in between. The chain's CDR3 is CSVEDFPDTQYF. The CDR3 coding sequence is TGCAGCGTTGAAGACTTCCCCGATACGCAGTATTTT.

The chain joins TRBV15 to TRBJ2-5; 9 nucleotides agree with TRBD1. This CDR3 is built from 13 residues. V lost 7 bases and J lost 4; bases outside the gene matches: 4. Germline assignment: CDR1 LNHNV and CDR2 YYDKDF (reference sequence). The CDR3 reads CATTGQGLETQYF. The CDR3 nucleotides read TGTGCCACCACGGGACAGGGTTTAGAGACCCAGTACTTC.

The chain has TRBV5-1 and TRBJ2-7, with D tentatively TRBD1 (6 bases). The CDR3 runs to 14 residues. V gave up 4 bases and J gave up 4 bases, with 15 bases separating them. Germline CDR1 SGHRS, CDR2 YFSETQ. The CDR3 nucleotides read TGCGCCAGCAGCATCTGGACAGAGAGTTACGAGCAGTACTTC. Its protein is CASSIWTESYEQYF.